Below are 5 T cell receptor beta chains sequenced from a single sample in a study of beta chain features in type 1 diabetes. Expressed TCRB transcripts were sequenced, since all the RNA that had been isolated was reverse transcribed. The table came from immunoSEQ multiplex PCR; TCRdb's copy has only in-frame clones and leaves some out. The table records hundreds of thousands of clones, 13% of them present only once. No antigen has been identified for these receptors. Study results and caveats: Type 1 diabetes patients had TCRB CDR3s that were shorter (moderately but significantly so) in all four CD4+ subsets.

Sequencing was performed on naive CD4+ T cells from blood. These receptors were collected from a man between 18 and 35 years old with type 1 diabetes.

This sequence joins TRBV10-2 and TRBJ2-1; D call uncertain. Looked up from germline, CDR1 is WSHSY and CDR2 is SAAADI. This CDR3 spans 11 amino acids. V was trimmed by 0 bases and J by 12 bases, leaving 6 bases between them. The chain's CDR3 is CASSESPAQFF. The CDR3 DNA is TGCGCCAGCAGTGAGTCCCCGGCGCAGTTCTTC.

This sequence joins TRBV29-1 and TRBJ2-3; TRBD2 agrees at 8 bases. There are 14 residues in the CDR3. The V and J ends lost 7 bases and 2 bases, in that order; junction bases with no gene match: 8. Germline CDR1 reads SQVTM; CDR2 reads ANQGSEA. CDR3 in DNA: TGCAGCGGGGGGGCGGGGGGTCCCACAGATACGCAGTATTTT. As protein: CSGGAGGPTDTQYF.

This clone has a handful of counts. The rearrangement joins TRBV29-1 to TRBJ1-4; 7 nucleotides align to TRBD1. Trimming at V came to 4 bases and at J to 6 bases, leaving 2 bases not matched to a gene. The germline V gene encodes CDR1 SQVTM and CDR2 ANQGSEA. CDR3 size: 12 residues. The CDR3 spells CSVGDSDEKLFF. The DNA of the CDR3 is TGCAGCGTTGGGGACAGCGATGAAAAACTGTTTTTT.

In its sample, this clone was seen a few times. The chain is built from TRBV5-4 and TRBJ1-3; the D is unclear. The CDR3 runs 15 residues. V was clipped by 4 bases and J by 0 bases, with 11 bases between them. Per the germline V gene, CDR1 is SGHNT and CDR2 is YYREEE (reference sequence). The CDR3 reads CASSNWRDSGNTIYF. The CDR3 DNA follows: TGTGCCAGCAGCAATTGGCGGGACTCTGGAAACACCATATATTTT.

The chain uses TRBV10-3 and TRBJ1-3, with D unresolved. Trimming shortened V by 8 bases and J by 6 bases, and 8 bases separated the two germline ends. CDR3 length equals 11 residues. CDR1 and CDR2 (germline): ENHRY, SYGVKD. CDR3 coding DNA: TGTGCCATCGGGGTCGAAAACACCATATATTTT. Amino acids: CAIGVENTIYF.